The sequence of this TCR beta chain was determined in a study of CD8+ T cells in alopecia areata. Overall study context: Severity in treated patients was scored by percentage of scalp area affected.

Treatment meaning: oral pan-JAK inhibitor, 5-10 mg twice daily. Germline-derived CDR1 and CDR2 are MGHDK and SYGVNS. With 3 bases removed from V and 2 bases from J, the gap between germline ends came to 8 bases. The CDR3 spans 13 residues. After isolation, RNA underwent reverse transcription to generate cDNA as the sequencing template. Method: immunoSEQ multiplex PCR; TCRdb's copy keeps in-frame clones and lacks some. The table has 150,000 to 250,000 clones, about three fifths seen once. As for this clone: Its antigen remains unknown.

Study results and limitations: Treatment with tofacitinib significantly lowered scalp clonality and reduced expanded CD8+ clones among the top 100.

The gene calls are TRBV25-1 and TRBJ2-7; D is unclear. The clonotype was recovered from a human donor with alopecia areata. The sequencing used CD4+ T cells sorted from blood, collected at week 24, from a patient treated with tofacitinib. CDR3 region: CASSDGGTYEQYF. CDR3 nucleotides: TGTGCCAGCAGTGATGGCGGTACCTACGAGCAGTACTTC.